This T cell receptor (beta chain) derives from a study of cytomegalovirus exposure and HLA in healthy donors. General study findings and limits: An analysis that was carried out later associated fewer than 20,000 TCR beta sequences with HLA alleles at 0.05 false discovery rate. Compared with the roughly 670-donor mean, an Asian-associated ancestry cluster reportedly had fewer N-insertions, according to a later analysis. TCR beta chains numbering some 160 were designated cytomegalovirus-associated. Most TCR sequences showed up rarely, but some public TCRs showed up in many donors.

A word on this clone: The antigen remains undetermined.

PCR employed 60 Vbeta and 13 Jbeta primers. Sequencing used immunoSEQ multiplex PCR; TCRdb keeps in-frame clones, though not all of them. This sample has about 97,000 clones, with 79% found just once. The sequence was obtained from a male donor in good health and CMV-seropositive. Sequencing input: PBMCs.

CDR3 sequence: CASSRSGGAGNTIYF. Here the CDR3 DNA reads TGTGCCAGCAGTCGTTCCGGAGGGGCAGGAAACACCATATATTTT. This chain connects TRBV6-5 to TRBJ1-3, with a possible D match to TRBD1 (5 bases). V was clipped by 5 bases and J by 4 bases, with 15 bases between them. Germline lookup yields CDR1 MNHEY and CDR2 SVGAGI. This CDR3 is built from 15 residues.